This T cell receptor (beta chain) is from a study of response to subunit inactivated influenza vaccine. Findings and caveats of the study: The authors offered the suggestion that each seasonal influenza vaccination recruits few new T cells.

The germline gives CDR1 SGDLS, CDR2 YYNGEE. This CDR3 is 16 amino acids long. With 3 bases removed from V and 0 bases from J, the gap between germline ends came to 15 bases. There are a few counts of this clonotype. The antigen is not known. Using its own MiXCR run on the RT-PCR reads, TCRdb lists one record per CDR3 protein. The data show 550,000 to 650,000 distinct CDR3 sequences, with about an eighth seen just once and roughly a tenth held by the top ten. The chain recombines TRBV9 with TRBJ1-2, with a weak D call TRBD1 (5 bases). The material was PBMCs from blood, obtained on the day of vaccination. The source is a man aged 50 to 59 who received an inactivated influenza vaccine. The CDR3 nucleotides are TGTGCCAGCAGCGGGGGGGTAGACGCAGCTAACTATGGCTACACCTTC. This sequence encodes CASSGGVDAANYGYTF.